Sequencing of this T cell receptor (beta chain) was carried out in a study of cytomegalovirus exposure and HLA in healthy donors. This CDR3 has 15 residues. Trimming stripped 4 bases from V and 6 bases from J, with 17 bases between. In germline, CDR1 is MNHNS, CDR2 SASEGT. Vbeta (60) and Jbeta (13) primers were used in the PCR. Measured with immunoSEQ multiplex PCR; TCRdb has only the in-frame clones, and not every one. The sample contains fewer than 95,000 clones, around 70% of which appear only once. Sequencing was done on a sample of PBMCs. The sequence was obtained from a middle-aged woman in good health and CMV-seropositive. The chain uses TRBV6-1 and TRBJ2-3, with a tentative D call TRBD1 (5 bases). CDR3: CASSGLTELFDTQYF. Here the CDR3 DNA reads TGTGCCAGCAGTGGCCTGACAGAACTATTCGATACGCAGTATTTT.